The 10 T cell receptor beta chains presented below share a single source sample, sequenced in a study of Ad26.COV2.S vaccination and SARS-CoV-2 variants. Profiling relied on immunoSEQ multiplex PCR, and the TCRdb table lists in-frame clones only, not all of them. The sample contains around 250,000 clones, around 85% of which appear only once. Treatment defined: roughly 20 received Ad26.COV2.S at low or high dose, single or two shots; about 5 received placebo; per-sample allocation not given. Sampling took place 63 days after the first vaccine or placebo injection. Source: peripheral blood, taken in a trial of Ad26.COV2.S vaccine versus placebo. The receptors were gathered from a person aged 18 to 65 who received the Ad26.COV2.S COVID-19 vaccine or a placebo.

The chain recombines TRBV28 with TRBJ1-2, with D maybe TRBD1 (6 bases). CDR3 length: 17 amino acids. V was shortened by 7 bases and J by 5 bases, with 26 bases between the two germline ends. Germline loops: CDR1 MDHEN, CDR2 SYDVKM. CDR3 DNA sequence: TGTGCCAGCACTAACCTCAGGGGCGCGGGTTCATATTATGGCTACACCTTC. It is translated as CASTNLRGAGSYYGYTF.

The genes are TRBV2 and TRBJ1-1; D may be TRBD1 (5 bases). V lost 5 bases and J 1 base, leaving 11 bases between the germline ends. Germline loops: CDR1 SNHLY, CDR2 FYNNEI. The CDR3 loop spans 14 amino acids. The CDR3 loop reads CASSLHGANTEAFF. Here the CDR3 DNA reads TGTGCCAGCAGTTTGCACGGGGCGAACACTGAAGCTTTCTTT.

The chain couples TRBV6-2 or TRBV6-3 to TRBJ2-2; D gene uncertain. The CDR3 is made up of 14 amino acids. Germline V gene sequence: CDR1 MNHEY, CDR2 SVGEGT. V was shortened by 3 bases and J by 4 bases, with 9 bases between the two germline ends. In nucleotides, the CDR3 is TGTGCCAGCAGTTATTCGGCGGTCACCGGGGAGCTGTTTTTT. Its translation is CASSYSAVTGELFF.

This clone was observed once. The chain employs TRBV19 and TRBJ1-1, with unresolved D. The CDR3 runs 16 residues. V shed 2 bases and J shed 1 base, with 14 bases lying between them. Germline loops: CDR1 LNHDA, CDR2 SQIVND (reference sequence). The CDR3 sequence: CASSISLGPRNTEAFF. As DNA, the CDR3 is TGTGCCAGTAGTATATCCCTAGGACCGCGGAACACTGAAGCTTTCTTT.

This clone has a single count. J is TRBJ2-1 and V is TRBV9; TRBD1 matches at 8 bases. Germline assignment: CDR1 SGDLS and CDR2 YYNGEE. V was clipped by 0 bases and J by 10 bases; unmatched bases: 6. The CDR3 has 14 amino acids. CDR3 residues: CASSVGGQGREQFF. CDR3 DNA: TGTGCCAGCAGCGTAGGTGGACAGGGAAGGGAGCAGTTCTTC. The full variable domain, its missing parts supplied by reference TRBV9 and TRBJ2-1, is DSGVTQTPKHLITATGQRVTLRCSPRSGDLSVYWYQQSLDQGLQFLIQYYNGEERAKGNILERFSAQQFPDLHSELNLSSLELGDSALYFCASSVGGQGREQFFGPGTRLTVL.

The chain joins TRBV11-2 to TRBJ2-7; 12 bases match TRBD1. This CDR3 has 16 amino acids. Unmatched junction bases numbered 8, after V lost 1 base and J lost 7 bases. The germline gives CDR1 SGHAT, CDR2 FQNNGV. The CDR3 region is CASSLGLGQGAREQYV. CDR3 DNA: TGTGCCAGCAGCTTAGGGTTGGGACAGGGGGCGCGGGAGCAGTACGTC.

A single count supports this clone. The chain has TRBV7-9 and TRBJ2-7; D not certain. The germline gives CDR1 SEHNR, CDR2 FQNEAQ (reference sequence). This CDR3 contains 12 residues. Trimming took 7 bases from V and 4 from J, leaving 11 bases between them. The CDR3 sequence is CASTSSGYEQYV. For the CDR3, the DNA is TGTGCCAGCACCTCGTCAGGTTACGAGCAGTACGTC.

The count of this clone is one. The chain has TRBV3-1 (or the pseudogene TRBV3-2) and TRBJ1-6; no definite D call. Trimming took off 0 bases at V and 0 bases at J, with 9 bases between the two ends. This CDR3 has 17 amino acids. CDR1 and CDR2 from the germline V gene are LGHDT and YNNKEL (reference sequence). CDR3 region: CASSQDRRSSYNSPLHF. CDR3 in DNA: TGTGCCAGCAGCCAAGATAGGAGGAGCTCCTATAATTCACCCCTCCACTTT.

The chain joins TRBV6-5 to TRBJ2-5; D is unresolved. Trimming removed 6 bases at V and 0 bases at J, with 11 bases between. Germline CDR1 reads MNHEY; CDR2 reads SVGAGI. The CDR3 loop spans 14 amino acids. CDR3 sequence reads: CASRGSRYQETQYF. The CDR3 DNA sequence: TGTGCCAGCAGGGGGTCTAGGTACCAAGAGACCCAGTACTTC.

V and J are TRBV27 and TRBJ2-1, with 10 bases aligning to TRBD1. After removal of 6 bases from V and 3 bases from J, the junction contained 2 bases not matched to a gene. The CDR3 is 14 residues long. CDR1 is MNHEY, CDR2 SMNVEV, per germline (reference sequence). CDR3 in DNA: TGTGCCAGCAGAGACAGGGGGCACTACAATGAGCAGTTCTTC. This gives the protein CASRDRGHYNEQFF.